What follows are 16 T cell receptor beta chains derived from one specimen sequenced in a study of blood T cells in healthy people across ages. PCR was performed a second time for roughly 7 to 11 cycles using a sample-barcoded 5' primer and a J-beta primer mix. MiXCR, run by TCRdb on the 5' RACE reads, gives a single entry per CDR3 protein. The sample lists roughly 1.6 million distinct CDR3 sequences; approximately 32% were seen once. Sequences were obtained from blood. All receptors derive from a woman between 25 and 40 years old in good health.

This clonotype came up many times. The rearrangement uses TRBV7-2 and TRBJ2-5, with 9 bases aligning to TRBD1. V gave up 3 bases and J gave up 5 bases; unmatched junction bases: 4. Germline assignment: CDR1 SGHTA and CDR2 FQGNSA. There are 14 residues in the CDR3. Here the CDR3 reads CASSLGQGAETQYF. In nucleotides, the CDR3 is TGTGCCAGCAGCTTGGGACAGGGAGCGGAGACCCAGTACTTC.

This clonotype was found a few times. The chain employs TRBV29-1 and TRBJ1-5, with TRBD1 matching 8 bases. This CDR3 contains 13 residues. Trimming took 5 bases from V and 5 from J; bases not matched to a gene: 5. Germline values: CDR1 SQVTM, CDR2 ANQGSEA. CDR3 nucleotides: TGCAGCGTTACCGGACAGGGAGATCAGCCCCAGCATTTT. Translation: CSVTGQGDQPQHF.

The V and J genes are TRBV12-3 or TRBV12-4 and TRBJ2-1; TRBD2 matches 12 bases. The CDR3 has 14 residues. V lost 7 bases, J lost 10 bases, and 8 bases stayed unmatched. The CDR3 is CASKASGGAWEQFF. For the CDR3, the DNA is TGTGCCAGCAAGGCTAGCGGGGGGGCTTGGGAGCAGTTCTTC.

This clonotype was detected a few times. The chain is built from TRBV25-1 and TRBJ2-2; 7 bases fit TRBD2. Looked up from germline, CDR1 is MGHDK and CDR2 is SYGVNS. There are 14 residues in the CDR3. After removal of 4 bases from V and 5 bases from J, the junction contained 4 bases not matched to a gene. In nucleotides, the CDR3 is TGTGCCAGCAGTGCCTGGGGGGGTACCGGGGAGCTGTTTTTT. This gives the protein CASSAWGGTGELFF.

V is TRBV20-1 and J is TRBJ1-6, with D possibly matching TRBD1 (6 bases). CDR1 is DFQATT and CDR2 is SNEGSKA in the germline V gene (reference sequence). The CDR3 loop spans 15 amino acids. Trimming removed 7 bases at V and 7 bases at J, with 20 bases between. CDR3 loop: CSVSRGEGSNSPLHF. Written as DNA, the CDR3 is TGCAGTGTCTCAAGGGGGGAGGGGTCGAATTCACCCCTCCACTTT.

The sample holds a few counts of this clonotype. This rearrangement joins TRBV9 to TRBJ2-3, with 7 bases that match TRBD2. The V segment lost 4 bases and the J segment 2 bases; nucleotides outside the gene matches: 7. Germline-derived CDR1 and CDR2 are SGDLS and YYNGEE. The CDR3 is 15 residues long. The CDR3 DNA is TGTGCCAGCAGCAGGGAGGGAAGGACCACAGATACGCAGTATTTT. Translation gives CASSREGRTTDTQYF.

This clonotype was counted between two and nine times. J is TRBJ1-1 and V is TRBV28, with D unclear. The germline V gene has CDR1 MDHEN and CDR2 SYDVKM. The CDR3 runs 14 residues. Trimming took off 3 bases at V and 4 bases at J, with 12 bases between the two ends. In DNA, the CDR3 is TGTGCCAGCAGTTTCCGACTCCCAGGCACTGAAGCTTTCTTT. Translation: CASSFRLPGTEAFF.

This clonotype has a handful of counts. The V and J genes are TRBV4-1 and TRBJ2-5, with 7 bases aligning to TRBD1. The CDR3 runs 14 residues. V gave up 1 base and J gave up 5 bases; unmatched junction bases: 4. Germline assignment: CDR1 MGHRA and CDR2 YSYEKL. The CDR3 protein is CASSQVSRGETQYF. The CDR3 DNA follows: TGCGCCAGCAGCCAAGTGTCCAGGGGGGAGACCCAGTACTTC.

This clonotype turned up a few times. This sequence joins TRBV29-1 and TRBJ1-5; tentative D call: TRBD1 (5 bases). Deletions cut 4 bases from V and 1 base from J, with 8 bases between. Germline lookup yields CDR1 SQVTM and CDR2 ANQGSEA. CDR3 length: 13 residues. CDR3 loop: CSVARESNQPQHF. In nucleotides, the CDR3 is TGCAGCGTTGCCAGGGAGAGCAATCAGCCCCAGCATTTT. The full variable domain, its missing parts supplied by reference TRBV29-1 and TRBJ1-5, is SAVISQKPSRDICQRGTSLTIQCQVDSQVTMMFWYRQQPGQSLTLIATANQGSEATYESGFVIDKFPISRPNLTFSTLTVSNMSPEDSSIYLCSVARESNQPQHFGDGTRLSIL.

In its sample, this clonotype was seen a few times. V gene TRBV19 combines with J gene TRBJ2-6, with D perhaps TRBD1 (6 bases). This CDR3 is 11 amino acids long. Trimming pared 4 bases from V and 15 bases from J, leaving 10 bases between. Germline V CDR1 and CDR2: LNHDA, SQIVND (reference sequence). The CDR3 DNA sequence: TGTGCCAGTAGTACTCGACAGGACCTGACTTTC. Its translation is CASSTRQDLTF.

This clonotype was found a few times. The V and J genes are TRBV2 and TRBJ2-7; D is uncertain. Germline CDR1 is SNHLY and CDR2 is FYNNEI. Trimming removed 3 bases from V and 3 bases from J, with 9 bases in between. This CDR3 spans 13 amino acids. The CDR3 DNA reads TGTGCCAGCAGTGAGAGACTTTTCTACGAGCAGTACTTC. Translated, it gives CASSERLFYEQYF.

The CDR3 here is CAAGGGGIGTYEQYF. Written as DNA, the CDR3 is TGTGCTGCCGGAGGGGGGGGTATAGGGACCTACGAGCAGTACTTC. The chain links TRBV30 to TRBJ2-7, with D possibly being TRBD2 (7 bases). The length of the CDR3 is 15 residues. Germline CDR1 GTSNPN, CDR2 SVGIG (reference sequence).

The rearrangement uses TRBV12-3 or TRBV12-4 and TRBJ2-2, with D maybe TRBD2 (6 bases). V shed 6 bases and J shed 4 bases, with 21 bases lying between them. The CDR3 has 17 amino acids. CDR3: CASSLTTSQRVTGELFF. CDR3 sequence (DNA): TGTGCCAGCAGCCTAACCACTAGCCAAAGGGTCACCGGGGAGCTGTTTTTT.

This chain connects TRBV20-1 to TRBJ2-3; maybe TRBD2 (6 bases). This CDR3 has 19 amino acids. With 2 bases removed from V and 1 base from J, the gap between germline ends came to 25 bases. Germline V gives CDR1 DFQATT, CDR2 SNEGSKA (reference sequence). The CDR3 spells CSARWGGGEPTRGTDTQYF. The CDR3 nucleotides are TGCAGTGCTAGATGGGGTGGCGGGGAGCCGACCCGGGGCACAGATACGCAGTATTTT.

This clonotype was observed at least ten times. This chain uses TRBV11-2 with TRBJ2-6; no firm D call. The CDR3 loop spans 15 amino acids. Germline CDR1 and CDR2: SGHAT and FQNNGV. V was cut by 0 bases and J by 1 base, with 4 bases left in between. The CDR3 DNA reads TGTGCCAGCAGCTTAGAGCCTTCTGGGGCCAACGTCCTGACTTTC. Its protein product is CASSLEPSGANVLTF.

The V call is TRBV7-8, the J call TRBJ1-4; D unclear. V gave up 4 bases and J gave up 10 bases, with 16 bases separating them. Germline V gene lookup returns CDR1 SGHVS and CDR2 FQNEAQ. The CDR3 contains 14 residues. DNA of the CDR3: TGTGCCAGCAGCTCCGGTTATTACTCCGGAAAACTGTTTTTT. It translates to CASSSGYYSGKLFF.